These 10 T cell receptor beta chains were sequenced from one sample in a study of PD-1 blockade in mismatch repair-deficient tumors. Libraries were prepared by immunoSEQ multiplex PCR; TCRdb keeps only in-frame clonotypes and omits some of them. The table records 30,000 to 45,000 clones, approximately 83% of them present only once. The sequences come from PBMCs, collected 38 to 40 weeks after starting pembrolizumab. Receptors originate from an adult with mismatch repair-deficient cancer.

This clone was counted between two and nine times. The chain joins TRBV10-3 to TRBJ2-7; D possibly corresponds to TRBD2 (6 bases). Per the germline V gene, CDR1 is ENHRY and CDR2 is SYGVKD. The ends were cut back, 2 bases at V and 2 bases at J, with 10 bases in the middle. This CDR3 region has 14 residues. In DNA, the CDR3 is TGTGCCATCAGTGAGGGACGGGAGCCCTACGAGCAGTACTTC. It translates to CAISEGREPYEQYF.

This rearrangement joins TRBV29-1 to TRBJ1-1, with D perhaps matching TRBD1 (6 bases). Trimming removed 4 bases from V and 7 bases from J, with 10 bases in between. Germline V gives CDR1 SQVTM, CDR2 ANQGSEA. The CDR3 length is 11 residues. The CDR3 sequence is CSVATGIEAFF. Here the CDR3 DNA reads TGCAGCGTTGCGACAGGAATTGAAGCTTTCTTT. The whole variable domain, remainder taken from reference TRBV29-1 and TRBJ1-1, is SAVISQKPSRDICQRGTSLTIQCQVDSQVTMMFWYRQQPGQSLTLIATANQGSEATYESGFVIDKFPISRPNLTFSTLTVSNMSPEDSSIYLCSVATGIEAFFGQGTRLTVV.

This clone appeared a single time. This chain links TRBV10-3 with TRBJ1-1, with D possibly TRBD1 on 5 matching bases. Trimming left V 4 bases short and J 2 bases short, with 8 bases between. Looked up from germline, CDR1 is ENHRY and CDR2 is SYGVKD. The CDR3 length is 13 residues. For the CDR3, the DNA is TGTGCCATCAGTGTCAGGGATAACACTGAAGCTTTCTTT. Protein product: CAISVRDNTEAFF.

This chain joins TRBV19 and TRBJ2-2, with 9 bases aligning to TRBD2. V trimming: 5 bases; J trimming: 2 bases; junction bases outside the gene matches: 3. CDR1 LNHDA and CDR2 SQIVND come from the germline V gene (reference sequence). This CDR3 has 15 amino acids. CDR3 sequence reads: CASSSSGTNTGELFF. The CDR3 DNA reads as TGTGCCAGTAGTTCTAGCGGGACCAACACCGGGGAGCTGTTTTTT.

This clone was seen a few times. This chain connects TRBV7-9 to TRBJ2-7, with a tentative D call TRBD2 (5 bases). Trimming cost V 5 bases and J 4 bases, with 12 bases left between them. Germline V gene lookup returns CDR1 SEHNR and CDR2 FQNEAQ (reference sequence). The CDR3 contains 13 residues. CDR3 in amino acids: CASSRDRRYEQYF. CDR3 bases: TGTGCCAGCAGCCGTGATAGGAGGTACGAGCAGTACTTC. Drawing the rest from reference TRBV7-9 and TRBJ2-7, the complete variable domain is DTGVSQNPRHKITKRGQNVTFRCDPISEHNRLYWYRQTLGQGPEFLTYFQNEAQLEKSRLLSDRFSAERPKGSFSTLEIQRTEQGDSAMYLCASSRDRRYEQYFGPGTRLTVT.

The chain recombines TRBV6-5 with TRBJ1-3; D not certain. From germline, CDR1 is MNHEY and CDR2 SVGAGI. V lost 0 bases and J 1 base, leaving 7 bases between the germline ends. The CDR3 sequence is 15 residues long. As DNA, the CDR3 is TGTGCCAGCAGTTACTCGGGCAGGTCTGGAAACACCATATATTTT. Protein: CASSYSGRSGNTIYF.

The chain employs TRBV5-5 and TRBJ2-7; 9 positions match TRBD2. Germline CDR1 SGHKS, CDR2 YYEKEE (reference sequence). The CDR3 is 15 residues long. V shed 4 bases, J shed 1 base, and the junction held 6 bases outside the gene matches. For the CDR3, the DNA is TGTGCCAGCAGCGTAGGACTAGCGCTATCCTACGAGCAGTACTTC. Translating it yields CASSVGLALSYEQYF.

CDR3 nucleotides: TGTGCCAGCAGTGAAGTAGTCCTTAGCACAGATACGCAGTATTTT. Its translation: CASSEVVLSTDTQYF. The chain has TRBV6-1 and TRBJ2-3; D not certain. Germline CDR1 and CDR2: MNHNS and SASEGT. The CDR3 is 15 amino acids. Trimming left V 1 base short and J 0 bases short, with 8 bases between.

The chain is built from TRBV15 and TRBJ1-4; TRBD1 aligns across 9 bases. The CDR3 is 16 amino acids. The V and J ends lost 1 base and 5 bases, in that order; junction bases with no gene match: 5. Per the germline V gene, CDR1 is LNHNV and CDR2 is YYDKDF (reference sequence). DNA for the CDR3: TGTGCCACCAGCAGAGGTGTCGGGACAGGGAATGAAAAACTGTTTTTT. This sequence encodes CATSRGVGTGNEKLFF.

This chain joins TRBV2 and TRBJ1-1; D not resolved. Trimming took 7 bases from V and 4 from J, leaving 10 bases between them. Germline V gene sequence: CDR1 SNHLY, CDR2 FYNNEI. CDR3 length equals 12 residues. CDR3 protein: CASTRGSTEAFF. CDR3 nucleotide sequence: TGTGCCAGCACGCGGGGAAGCACTGAAGCTTTCTTT.